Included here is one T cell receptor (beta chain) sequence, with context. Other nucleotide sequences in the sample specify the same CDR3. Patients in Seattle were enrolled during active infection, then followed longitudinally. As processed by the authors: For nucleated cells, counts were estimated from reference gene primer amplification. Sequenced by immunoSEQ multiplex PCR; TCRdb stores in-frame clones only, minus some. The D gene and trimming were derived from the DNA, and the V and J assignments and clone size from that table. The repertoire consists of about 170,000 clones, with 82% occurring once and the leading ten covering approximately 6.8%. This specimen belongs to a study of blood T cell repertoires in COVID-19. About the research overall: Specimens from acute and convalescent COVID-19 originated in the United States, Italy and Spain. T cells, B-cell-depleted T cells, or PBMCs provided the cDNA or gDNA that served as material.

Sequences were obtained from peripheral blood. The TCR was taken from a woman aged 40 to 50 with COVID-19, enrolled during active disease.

The CDR3 nucleotides are TGTGCCAGCAGCGGGGGGGGCACAGATACGCAGTATTTT. This codes for CASSGGGTDTQYF. The chain employs TRBV7-9 and TRBJ2-3; 7 nucleotides line up with TRBD2. Germline lookup yields CDR1 SEHNR and CDR2 FQNEAQ (reference sequence). This CDR3 has 13 residues. V dropped 5 bases and J dropped 1; count of bases not matched to a gene: 0.